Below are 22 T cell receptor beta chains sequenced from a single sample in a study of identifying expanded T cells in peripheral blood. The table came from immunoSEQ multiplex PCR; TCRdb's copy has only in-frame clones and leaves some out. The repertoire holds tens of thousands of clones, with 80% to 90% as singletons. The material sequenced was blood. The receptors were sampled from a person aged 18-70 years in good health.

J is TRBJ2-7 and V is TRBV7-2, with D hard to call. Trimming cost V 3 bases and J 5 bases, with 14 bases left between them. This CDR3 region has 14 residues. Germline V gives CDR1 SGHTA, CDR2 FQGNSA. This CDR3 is CASSLSRTRDEQYF. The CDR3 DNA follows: TGTGCCAGCAGCTTGAGCCGGACCCGGGACGAGCAGTACTTC. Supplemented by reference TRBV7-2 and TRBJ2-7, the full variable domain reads GAGVSQSPSNKVTEKGKDVELRCDPISGHTALYWYRQSLGQGLEFLIYFQGNSAPDKSGLPSDRFSAERTGGSVSTLTIQRTQQEDSAVYLCASSLSRTRDEQYFGPGTRLTVT.

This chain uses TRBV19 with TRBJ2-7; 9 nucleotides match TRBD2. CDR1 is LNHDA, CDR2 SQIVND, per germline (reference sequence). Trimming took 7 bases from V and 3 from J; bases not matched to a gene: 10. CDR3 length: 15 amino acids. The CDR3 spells CASTQEGLAGYEQYF. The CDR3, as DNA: TGTGCCAGTACTCAAGAGGGACTAGCCGGCTACGAGCAGTACTTC.

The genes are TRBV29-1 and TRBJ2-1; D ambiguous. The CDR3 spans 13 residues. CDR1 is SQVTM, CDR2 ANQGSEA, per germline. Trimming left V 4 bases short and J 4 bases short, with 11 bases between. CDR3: CSVVGQNYNEQFF. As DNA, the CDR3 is TGCAGCGTTGTAGGTCAGAATTACAATGAGCAGTTCTTC.

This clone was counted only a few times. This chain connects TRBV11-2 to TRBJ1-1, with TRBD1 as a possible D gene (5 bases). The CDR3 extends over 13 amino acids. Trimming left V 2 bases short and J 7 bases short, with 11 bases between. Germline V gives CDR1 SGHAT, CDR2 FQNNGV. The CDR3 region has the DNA TGTGCCAGCAGCTTATCGGGGACCGTTGAAGCTTTCTTT. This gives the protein CASSLSGTVEAFF.

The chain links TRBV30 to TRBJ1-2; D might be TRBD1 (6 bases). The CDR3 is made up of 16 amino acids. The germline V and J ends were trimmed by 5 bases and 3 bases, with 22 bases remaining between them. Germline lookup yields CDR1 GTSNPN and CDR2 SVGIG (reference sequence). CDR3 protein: CAWLQFGGRRDYGYTF. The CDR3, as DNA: TGTGCCTGGCTCCAGTTTGGGGGCAGGAGGGACTATGGCTACACCTTC.

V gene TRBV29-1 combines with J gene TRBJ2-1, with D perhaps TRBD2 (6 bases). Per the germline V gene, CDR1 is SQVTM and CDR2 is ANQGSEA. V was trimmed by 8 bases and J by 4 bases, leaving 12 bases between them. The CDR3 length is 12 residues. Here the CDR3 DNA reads TGCAGCCCTCGGGGGTTATACAATGAGCAGTTCTTC. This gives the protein CSPRGLYNEQFF.

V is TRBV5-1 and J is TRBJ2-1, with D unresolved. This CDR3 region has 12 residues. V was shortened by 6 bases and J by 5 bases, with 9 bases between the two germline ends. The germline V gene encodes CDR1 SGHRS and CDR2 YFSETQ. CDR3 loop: CASTRNDNEQFF. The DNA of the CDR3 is TGCGCCAGCACCAGGAATGACAATGAGCAGTTCTTC.

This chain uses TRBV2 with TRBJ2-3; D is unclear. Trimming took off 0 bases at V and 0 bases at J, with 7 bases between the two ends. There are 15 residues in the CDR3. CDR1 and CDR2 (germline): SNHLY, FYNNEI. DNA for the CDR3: TGTGCCAGCAGTGAAGCGTACTCTAGCACAGATACGCAGTATTTT. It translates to CASSEAYSSTDTQYF. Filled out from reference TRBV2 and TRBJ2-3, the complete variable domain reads EPEVTQTPSHQVTQMGQEVILRCVPISNHLYFYWYRQILGQKVEFLVSFYNNEISEKSEIFDDQFSVERPDGSNFTLKIRSTKLEDSAMYFCASSEAYSSTDTQYFGPGTRLTVL.

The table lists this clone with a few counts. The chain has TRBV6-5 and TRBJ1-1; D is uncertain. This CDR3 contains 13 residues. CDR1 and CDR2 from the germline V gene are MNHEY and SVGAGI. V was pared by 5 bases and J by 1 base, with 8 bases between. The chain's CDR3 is CASSQTPNTEAFF. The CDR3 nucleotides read TGTGCCAGCAGTCAAACTCCGAACACTGAAGCTTTCTTT.

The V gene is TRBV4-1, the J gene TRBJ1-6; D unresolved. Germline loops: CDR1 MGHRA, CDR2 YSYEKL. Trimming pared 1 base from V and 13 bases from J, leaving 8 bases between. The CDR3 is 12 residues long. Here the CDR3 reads CASSQVGGPLHF. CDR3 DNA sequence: TGCGCCAGCAGCCAAGTGGGTGGCCCCCTCCACTTT.

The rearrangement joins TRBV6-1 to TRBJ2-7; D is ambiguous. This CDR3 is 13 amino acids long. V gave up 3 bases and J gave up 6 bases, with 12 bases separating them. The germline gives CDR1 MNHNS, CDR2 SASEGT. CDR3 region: CASSEDDLTEQYF. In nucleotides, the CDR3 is TGTGCCAGCAGTGAGGATGACCTAACCGAGCAGTACTTC.

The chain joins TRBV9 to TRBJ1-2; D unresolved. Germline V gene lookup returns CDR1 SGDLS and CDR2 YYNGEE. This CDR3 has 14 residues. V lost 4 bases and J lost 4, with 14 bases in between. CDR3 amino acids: CASSSKTWPYGYTF. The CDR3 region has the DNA TGTGCCAGCAGCTCTAAAACATGGCCCTATGGCTACACCTTC.

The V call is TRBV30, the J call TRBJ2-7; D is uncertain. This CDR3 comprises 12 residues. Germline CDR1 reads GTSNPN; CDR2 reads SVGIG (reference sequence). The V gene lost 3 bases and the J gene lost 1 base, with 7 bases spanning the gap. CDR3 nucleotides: TGTGCCTGGAGCAGCCTATCCTACGAGCAGTACTTC. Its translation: CAWSSLSYEQYF.

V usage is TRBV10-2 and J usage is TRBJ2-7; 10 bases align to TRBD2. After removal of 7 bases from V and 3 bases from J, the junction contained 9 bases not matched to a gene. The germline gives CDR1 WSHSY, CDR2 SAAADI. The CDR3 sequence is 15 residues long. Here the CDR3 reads CASMLPAGGRYEQYF. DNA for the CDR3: TGCGCCAGCATGTTGCCAGCGGGGGGGCGCTACGAGCAGTACTTC.

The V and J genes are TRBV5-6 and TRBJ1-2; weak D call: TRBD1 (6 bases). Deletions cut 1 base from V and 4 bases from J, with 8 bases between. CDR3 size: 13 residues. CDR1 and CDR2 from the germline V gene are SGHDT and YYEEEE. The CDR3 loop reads CASSLRDIYGYTF. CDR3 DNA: TGTGCCAGCAGCTTGAGGGACATCTATGGCTACACCTTC.

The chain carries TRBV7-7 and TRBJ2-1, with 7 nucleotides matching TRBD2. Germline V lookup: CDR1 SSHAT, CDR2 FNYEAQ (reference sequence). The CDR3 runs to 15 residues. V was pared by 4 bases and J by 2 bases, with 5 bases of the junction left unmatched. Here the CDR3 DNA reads TGTGCCAGCAGCTCAGTGGGAGGGCCCTACAATGAGCAGTTCTTC. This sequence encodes CASSSVGGPYNEQFF. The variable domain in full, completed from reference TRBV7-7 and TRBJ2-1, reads GAGVSQSPRYKVTKRGQDVTLRCDPISSHATLYWYQQALGQGPEFLTYFNYEAQPDKSGLPSDRFSAERPEGSISTLTIQRTEQRDSAMYRCASSSVGGPYNEQFFGPGTRLTVL.

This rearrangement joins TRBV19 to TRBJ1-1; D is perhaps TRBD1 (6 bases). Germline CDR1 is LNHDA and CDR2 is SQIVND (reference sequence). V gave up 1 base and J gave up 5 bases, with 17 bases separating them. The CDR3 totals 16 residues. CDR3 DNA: TGTGCCAGTAGTATAGCGGGACACATTAACAGGACTGAAGCTTTCTTT. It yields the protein CASSIAGHINRTEAFF.

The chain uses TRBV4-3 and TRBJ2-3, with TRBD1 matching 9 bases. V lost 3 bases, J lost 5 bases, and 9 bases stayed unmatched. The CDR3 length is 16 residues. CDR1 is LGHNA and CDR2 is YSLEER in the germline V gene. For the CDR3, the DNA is TGCGCCAGCAGCCAGGGAAACAGGGGGCAGCAAGATACGCAGTATTTT. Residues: CASSQGNRGQQDTQYF.

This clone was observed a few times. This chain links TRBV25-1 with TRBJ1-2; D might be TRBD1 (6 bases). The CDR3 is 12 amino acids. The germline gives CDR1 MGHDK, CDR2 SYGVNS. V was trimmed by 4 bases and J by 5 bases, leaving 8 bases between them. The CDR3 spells CASSGDTYGYTF. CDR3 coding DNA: TGTGCCAGCAGTGGGGACACATATGGCTACACCTTC.

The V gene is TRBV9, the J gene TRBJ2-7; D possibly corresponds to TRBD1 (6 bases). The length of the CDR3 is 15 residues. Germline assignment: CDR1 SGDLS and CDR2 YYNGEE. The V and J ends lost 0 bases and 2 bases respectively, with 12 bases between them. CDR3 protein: CASSVGGPPAYEQYF. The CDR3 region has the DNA TGTGCCAGCAGCGTAGGGGGGCCGCCCGCCTACGAGCAGTACTTC.

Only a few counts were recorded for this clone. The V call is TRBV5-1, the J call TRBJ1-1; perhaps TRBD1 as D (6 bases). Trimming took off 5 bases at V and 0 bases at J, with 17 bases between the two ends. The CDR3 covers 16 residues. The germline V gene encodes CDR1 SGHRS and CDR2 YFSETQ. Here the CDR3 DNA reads TGCGCCAGCAGACTTGAAAACAGGGCACTGAACACTGAAGCTTTCTTT. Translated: CASRLENRALNTEAFF.

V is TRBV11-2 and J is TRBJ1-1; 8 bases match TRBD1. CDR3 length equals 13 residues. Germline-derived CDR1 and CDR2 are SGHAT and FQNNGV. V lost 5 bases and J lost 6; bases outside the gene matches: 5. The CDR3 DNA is TGTGCCAGCAGCAGCAGGGGGCTGGCTGAAGCTTTCTTT. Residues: CASSSRGLAEAFF. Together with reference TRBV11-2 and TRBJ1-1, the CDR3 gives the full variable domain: EAGVAQSPRYKIIEKRQSVAFWCNPISGHATLYWYQQILGQGPKLLIQFQNNGVVDDSQLPKDRFSAERLKGVDSTLKIQPAKLEDSAVYLCASSSRGLAEAFFGQGTRLTVV.